A single sample is the source of the 16 T cell receptor beta chains below, sequenced in a study of blood T cells in healthy people across ages. Together with a sample-barcoded 5' primer, a J-beta primer mix was included in a second PCR lasting roughly 6 to 12 cycles. TCRdb recomputed calls from the 5' RACE reads with MiXCR, one row per CDR3 protein. The table shows about 1,600,000 distinct CDR3 sequences, with 40% to 50% occurring only once. The sample taken for sequencing was blood. These receptor sequences come from a woman between 18 and 29 years old in good health.

The CDR3 nucleotides are TGTGCCAGCAGCCTCGGGACTAGCGGATCGACTGGGGGGGCCAAAAACATTCAGTACTTC. Translating gives CASSLGTSGSTGGAKNIQYF. This chain uses TRBV3-1 with TRBJ2-4, with TRBD2 matching 11 bases. Germline V gene lookup returns CDR1 LGHDT and CDR2 YNNKEL (reference sequence). With V trimmed by 4 bases and J by 1 base, 15 bases remained unmatched. The CDR3 is made up of 20 amino acids.

This clonotype was observed a few times. The chain carries TRBV12-3 or TRBV12-4 and TRBJ1-2; 12 nucleotides line up with TRBD1. The CDR3 consists of 15 residues. After removal of 3 bases from V and 7 bases from J, the junction contained 6 bases not matched to a gene. CDR3 residues: CASSFRDRGPAGYTF. The CDR3 nucleotides read TGTGCCAGCAGTTTCCGGGACAGGGGGCCTGCTGGCTACACCTTC.

Comment on this clonotype: A read error may account for a junction end that differs from germline. The chain joins TRBV14 to TRBJ2-1; D might be TRBD1 or TRBD2, each matching 6 bases. There are 14 residues in the CDR3. Germline lookup yields CDR1 SGHDN and CDR2 FVKESK. CDR3 bases: TGTGCCGGCAGCCGGGGGACACAGTACAATGAGCAGTTCTTC. Translation: CAGSRGTQYNEQFF.

This clonotype was counted a single time. This chain joins TRBV7-9 and TRBJ1-4, with D possibly TRBD1 on 6 matching bases. The germline CDR1 and CDR2 sequences are SEHNR and FQNEAQ (reference sequence). V was pared by 5 bases and J by 2 bases, with 15 bases between. This CDR3 has 16 amino acids. The CDR3 sequence is CASSSRGLATNEKLFF. The CDR3 coding sequence is TGTGCCAGCAGCAGCAGGGGACTTGCTACTAATGAAAAACTGTTTTTT.

The genes are TRBV6-5 and TRBJ2-7, with 9 bases matching TRBD2. Germline lookup yields CDR1 MNHEY and CDR2 SVGAGI. V lost 6 bases and J lost 2; bases outside the gene matches: 11. The CDR3 runs 16 residues. CDR3 DNA sequence: TGTGCCAGCAGCCTGAACTCGGGACTAGCCCCCTACGAGCAGTACTTC. Its protein product is CASSLNSGLAPYEQYF.

V usage is TRBV27 and J usage is TRBJ1-6; 8 positions agree with TRBD1. CDR1 is MNHEY, CDR2 SMNVEV, per germline (reference sequence). V shed 5 bases and J 7 bases; nucleotides not matched to a gene: 22. CDR3 length: 20 amino acids. CDR3 region: CASSLRQGWRQVEANSPLHF. The CDR3 DNA follows: TGTGCCAGCAGTCTCCGACAGGGGTGGCGACAGGTAGAGGCGAATTCACCCCTCCACTTT.

The chain combines TRBV6-1 with TRBJ2-5, with TRBD1 matching over 8 bases. The J segment lost 5 bases and the V segment lost 11 bases, leaving 22 bases of the junction unmatched. Germline CDR1 is MNHNS and CDR2 is SASEGT. This CDR3 has 17 residues. CDR3: CAESSGQGRSMAETQYF. In nucleotides, the CDR3 is TGTGCCGAAAGTTCAGGACAGGGTAGATCAATGGCGGAGACCCAGTACTTC.

A few counts support this clonotype. This rearrangement joins TRBV6-5 to TRBJ1-6; 7 nucleotides align to TRBD1. Losses at the gene ends were 2 bases for V and 0 bases for J; bases not matched to a gene: 10. CDR3 size: 19 residues. CDR1 MNHEY and CDR2 SVGAGI come from the germline V gene. The CDR3 loop is CASSYKGAGDSSYNSPLHF. The CDR3 bases are TGTGCCAGCAGTTACAAGGGGGCAGGGGATAGCTCCTATAATTCACCCCTCCACTTT.

This chain links TRBV20-1 with TRBJ1-1; D gene ambiguous. Trimming shortened V by 3 bases and J by 5 bases, and 10 bases separated the two germline ends. Germline-derived CDR1 and CDR2 are DFQATT and SNEGSKA (reference sequence). The CDR3 length is 12 residues. The CDR3 loop is CSASEAQTEAFF. In DNA, the CDR3 is TGCAGTGCTAGTGAGGCCCAAACTGAAGCTTTCTTT.

This clonotype was detected only a few times. The chain has TRBV7-2 and TRBJ2-3; D is ambiguous. The germline V gene has CDR1 SGHTA and CDR2 FQGNSA. V was trimmed by 4 bases and J by 8 bases, leaving 7 bases between them. The CDR3 has 11 amino acids. The CDR3 region is CASSSSITQYF. The CDR3 region has the DNA TGTGCCAGCAGCTCCTCCATTACGCAGTATTTT. The entire variable domain, with the rest obtained from reference TRBV7-2 and TRBJ2-3, is as follows: GAGVSQSPSNKVTEKGKDVELRCDPISGHTALYWYRQSLGQGLEFLIYFQGNSAPDKSGLPSDRFSAERTGGSVSTLTIQRTQQEDSAVYLCASSSSITQYFGPGTRLTVL.

This clonotype turned up a few times. The chain carries TRBV6-5 and TRBJ2-3, with 8 nucleotides matching TRBD2. The CDR3 is 16 amino acids. The junction had 10 bases not matched to a gene; V was cut back by 5 bases and J by 3 bases. Germline CDR1 and CDR2: MNHEY and SVGAGI. The CDR3 coding sequence is TGTGCCAGCAGTCAGATGGGTCGCGGGGGGACAGATACGCAGTATTTT. Amino acids: CASSQMGRGGTDTQYF.

This clonotype turned up a few times. The gene calls are TRBV24-1 and TRBJ2-3; the match to TRBD1 covers 8 bases. Germline loops: CDR1 KGHDR, CDR2 SFDVKD. The CDR3 is 17 residues long. Trimming at V came to 9 bases and at J to 0 bases, leaving 13 bases not matched to a gene. This CDR3 is CATSTGTGSISTDTQYF. The CDR3 DNA follows: TGTGCCACCTCGACCGGGACAGGAAGTATTAGCACAGATACGCAGTATTTT.

This clonotype was detected a few times. The rearrangement links TRBV6-1 to TRBJ1-5; D might be TRBD1 (5 bases). The V gene lost 6 bases and the J gene lost 2 bases, with 17 bases spanning the gap. CDR1 MNHNS and CDR2 SASEGT come from the germline V gene. The CDR3 is 16 amino acids. The CDR3 sequence: CASRGTGPMGNQPQHF. The CDR3, as DNA: TGTGCCAGCAGGGGGACGGGTCCGATGGGCAATCAGCCCCAGCATTTT.

This clonotype was detected many times. Compared with germline, one end of the junction differs, possibly owing to a read error. The V and J genes are TRBV5-1 and TRBJ2-7; D possibly corresponds to TRBD2 (5 bases). Looked up from germline, CDR1 is SGHRS and CDR2 is YFSETQ. The CDR3 consists of 13 residues. CDR3 in DNA: TGTGCCAGCAGCGGAGACGGTTCCTACGAGCAGTACTTC. This encodes CASSGDGSYEQYF. The full variable domain, with the rest looked up from reference TRBV5-1 and TRBJ2-7, is KAGVTQTPRYLIKTRGQQVTLSCSPISGHRSVSWYQQTPGQGLQFLFEYFSETQRNKGNFPGRFSGRQFSNSRSEMNVSTLELGDSALYLCASSGDGSYEQYFGPGTRLTVT.

For this clonotype: A junction boundary mismatches the germline segment, possibly from a read error. The gene calls are TRBV4-2 and TRBJ1-2; no firm D call. The CDR3 loop spans 14 amino acids. The germline V gene has CDR1 LGHNA and CDR2 YNFKEQ. The CDR3 bases are TGTGCCAGCAGCCAAGATTCGGGTTCCTATGGCTGCACCTTC. It codes for CASSQDSGSYGCTF.

This clonotype was detected only a few times. The chain is built from TRBV29-1 and TRBJ2-2, with D hard to call. Trimming pared 2 bases from V and 0 bases from J, leaving 10 bases between. The germline V gene encodes CDR1 SQVTM and CDR2 ANQGSEA. The CDR3 extends over 15 amino acids. CDR3 sequence: CSVELETPNTGELFF. CDR3 DNA: TGCAGCGTTGAACTTGAGACACCGAACACCGGGGAGCTGTTTTTT.